The 3 T cell receptor beta chains given below trace back to one sample, sequenced in a study of vaccination effects on CD4 cells after COVID-19. These receptors are not linked to any known antigen. Before any sequencing was done, the ViraFEST assay used viral peptide pools to expand antigen-specific CD4+ T cells. Culture lasted around eleven days before CD4+ T cell isolation. People in the vaccine group had not been infected with SARS-CoV-2 before, and their nucleocapsid antibodies were negative. Profiling relied on immunoSEQ multiplex PCR, and the TCRdb table lists in-frame clones only, not all of them. The table records tens of thousands of clones, approximately 79% of them present only once. Sequencing was performed on CD4+ T cells from PBMCs cultured with HCoV-NL63 spike peptides, taken before COVID-19 vaccination. The receptors stem from a human donor who received a COVID-19 vaccine.

V and J are TRBV19 and TRBJ2-2; D remains unclear. Looked up from germline, CDR1 is LNHDA and CDR2 is SQIVND (reference sequence). The CDR3 is made up of 14 amino acids. V lost 2 bases to trimming and J lost 3 bases, with 7 bases between them. The CDR3 DNA is TGTGCCAGTAGTATATACTCCTACACCGGGGAGCTGTTTTTT. Amino acids: CASSIYSYTGELFF.

CDR3 in amino acids: CAWSVWGGRTYNSPLHF. CDR3 in DNA: TGTGCCTGGAGTGTATGGGGGGGCCGGACCTATAATTCACCCCTCCACTTT. The J gene is TRBJ1-6, the V gene TRBV30, with D possibly matching TRBD1 (6 bases). Germline values: CDR1 GTSNPN, CDR2 SVGIG (reference sequence). Trimming stripped 0 bases from V and 2 bases from J, with 14 bases between. The CDR3 has 17 amino acids. The whole variable domain, filled in from reference TRBV30 and TRBJ1-6, reads SQTIHQWPATLVQPVGSPLSLECTVEGTSNPNLYWYRQAAGRGLQLLFYSVGIGQISSEVPQNLSASRPQDRQFILSSKKLLLSDSGFYLCAWSVWGGRTYNSPLHFGNGTRLTVT.

The V and J genes are TRBV5-1 and TRBJ1-1; D is possibly TRBD1 (5 bases). V lost 3 bases to trimming and J lost 0 bases, with 9 bases between them. This CDR3 has 14 amino acids. In germline, CDR1 is SGHRS, CDR2 YFSETQ. CDR3 nucleotides: TGCGCCAGCAGCTCCGGGACGTTGAACACTGAAGCTTTCTTT. Translating gives CASSSGTLNTEAFF.